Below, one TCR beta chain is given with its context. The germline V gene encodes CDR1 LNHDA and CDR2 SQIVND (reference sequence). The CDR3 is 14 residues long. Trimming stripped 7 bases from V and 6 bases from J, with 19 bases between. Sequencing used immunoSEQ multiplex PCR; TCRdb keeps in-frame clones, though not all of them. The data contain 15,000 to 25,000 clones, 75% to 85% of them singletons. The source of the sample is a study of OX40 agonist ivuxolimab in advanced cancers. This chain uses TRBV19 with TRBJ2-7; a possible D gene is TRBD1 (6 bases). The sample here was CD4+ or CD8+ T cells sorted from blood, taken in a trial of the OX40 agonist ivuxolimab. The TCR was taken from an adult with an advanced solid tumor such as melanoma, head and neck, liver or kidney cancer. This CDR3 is CASTASPGVGEQYF. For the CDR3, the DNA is TGTGCCAGTACCGCAAGCCCAGGGGTTGGCGAGCAGTACTTC.